This T cell receptor (beta chain) was sequenced for a study of blood T cell repertoires in COVID-19. Germline values: CDR1 SGHRS, CDR2 YFSETQ. V shed 0 bases and J shed 6 bases, with 16 bases lying between them. The CDR3 consists of 17 residues. The data were produced by immunoSEQ multiplex PCR, yet TCRdb's version contains in-frame clones alone and is incomplete. Of 150,000 to 200,000 clones detected, 65% to 90% appear once; the ten largest clones hold roughly 8%. Source material: peripheral blood. The chain couples TRBV5-1 to TRBJ1-6; no firm D call. The sequence was obtained from a man aged 55 to 69 with acute or convalescent COVID-19. Here the CDR3 DNA reads TGCGCCAGCAGCTTGGCCGGCGCCGCGGCGTTTAATTCACCCCTCCACTTT. This sequence encodes CASSLAGAAAFNSPLHF.